The 30 T cell receptor beta chains in this list originate from one sample, sequenced in a study of cytomegalovirus exposure and HLA in healthy donors. Generated by immunoSEQ multiplex PCR, the TCRdb table keeps only in-frame clones and is missing some. Among some 110,000 clones listed, roughly 82% were seen once. Sequencing used PBMCs. The receptors derive from a man younger than 35 in good health and CMV-seronegative.

The V gene is TRBV6-5, the J gene TRBJ2-7; the match to TRBD2 covers 7 bases. The closer fit of TRBJ2-1 to the DNA end suggests the J call may be wrong. The CDR3 is 14 amino acids. Germline V gene sequence: CDR1 MNHEY, CDR2 SVGAGI. The CDR3 bases are TGTGCCAGCACCCCTAGCGGCCTTAGGAATGAGCAGTTCTTC. It encodes CASTPSGLRNEQFF.

The CDR3 is CASSIGGQGFYEQYF. CDR3 in DNA: TGTGCCAGTAGTATAGGCGGACAGGGCTTTTACGAGCAGTACTTC. The chain uses TRBV19 and TRBJ2-7; TRBD1 agrees at 8 bases. Germline trimming cut 1 base from V and 4 bases from J; bases unmatched to any gene: 6. The CDR3 covers 15 residues. The germline V gene encodes CDR1 LNHDA and CDR2 SQIVND (reference sequence).

The genes are TRBV6-5 and TRBJ2-7; TRBD1 agrees at 10 bases. The CDR3 covers 15 residues. CDR1 and CDR2 (germline): MNHEY, SVGAGI. V shed 4 bases and J 2 bases; nucleotides not matched to a gene: 5. The CDR3 DNA sequence: TGTGCCAGCAGTTTCCGGGACAGGGGCACCTACGAGCAGTACTTC. This translates into CASSFRDRGTYEQYF.

This clone came up a few times. V usage is TRBV19 and J usage is TRBJ1-6, with 7 bases identical to TRBD1. The ends lost 4 bases at V and 9 bases at J; junction bases unmatched: 6. The V gene's germline CDR1 is LNHDA and CDR2 SQIVND (reference sequence). This CDR3 has 14 amino acids. The CDR3 bases are TGTGCCAGTAGTACCGTGGGACAGCCTTCACCCCTCCACTTT. Amino acid sequence: CASSTVGQPSPLHF.

On this clone: Other nucleotide sequences from this sample produce the same CDR3. This chain connects TRBV5-6 to TRBJ1-5; weak D call: TRBD1 (6 bases). This CDR3 has 14 amino acids. The V end was cut by 4 bases, the J end by 2 bases, with 10 bases between. The germline V gene has CDR1 SGHDT and CDR2 YYEEEE. CDR3 sequence (DNA): TGTGCCAGCAGCCAACGGACAGGCAATCAGCCCCAGCATTTT. Amino acid sequence: CASSQRTGNQPQHF.

This clone was counted once. V usage is TRBV6-5 and J usage is TRBJ1-5, with TRBD1 matching 9 bases. The trim removed 8 bases at V and 4 bases at J, leaving 0 bases unmatched. Looked up from germline, CDR1 is MNHEY and CDR2 is SVGAGI. CDR3 length: 12 residues. CDR3 coding DNA: TGTGCCAGCGGACAGGGGAATCAGCCCCAGCATTTT. Translation: CASGQGNQPQHF.

The chain is built from TRBV19 and TRBJ1-2; the D gene is possibly TRBD1 (6 bases). The CDR3 spans 13 residues. CDR1 is LNHDA and CDR2 is SQIVND in the germline V gene (reference sequence). The ends were cut back, 3 bases at V and 8 bases at J, with 13 bases in the middle. CDR3: CASSIMAGEGYTF. The CDR3 DNA sequence: TGTGCCAGTAGTATTATGGCAGGGGAAGGCTACACCTTC.

This chain uses TRBV30 with TRBJ2-3; 8 bases are a match to TRBD2. The CDR3 is made up of 14 amino acids. In germline, CDR1 is GTSNPN, CDR2 SVGIG (reference sequence). With V trimmed by 3 bases and J by 3 bases, 5 bases remained unmatched. The chain's CDR3 is CAWSRSGDTDTQYF. The CDR3 DNA reads as TGTGCCTGGAGCCGTAGCGGGGATACAGATACGCAGTATTTT.

The J gene is TRBJ2-7, the V gene TRBV4-1; D is possibly TRBD1 (5 bases). The CDR3 runs 16 residues. The V gene's germline CDR1 is MGHRA and CDR2 YSYEKL. V was cut by 0 bases and J by 0 bases, with 12 bases left in between. The CDR3 loop reads CASSQDLIGASYEQYF. DNA for the CDR3: TGCGCCAGCAGCCAAGATCTGATAGGGGCCTCCTACGAGCAGTACTTC.

The chain joins TRBV6-5 to TRBJ1-5; a possible D gene is TRBD1 (5 bases). V was shortened by 0 bases and J by 6 bases, with 9 bases between the two germline ends. The CDR3 length is 14 residues. Germline V gene lookup returns CDR1 MNHEY and CDR2 SVGAGI. The CDR3 sequence: CASSYSLGRQPQHF. The CDR3 DNA reads as TGTGCCAGCAGTTACTCATTGGGGCGTCAGCCCCAGCATTTT.

The chain is built from TRBV6-1 and TRBJ1-5; D is perhaps TRBD1 (5 bases). Trimming removed 7 bases at V and 11 bases at J, with 18 bases between. The CDR3 contains 13 residues. Germline CDR1 is MNHNS and CDR2 is SASEGT. CDR3 sequence reads: CASTRDSAAAQHF. The CDR3 nucleotides read TGTGCCAGCACAAGAGACAGCGCTGCAGCCCAGCATTTT.

The chain joins TRBV5-6 to TRBJ1-2; D is unclear. V was cut by 10 bases and J by 7 bases, with 5 bases left in between. Per germline, CDR1 SGHDT and CDR2 YYEEEE. The CDR3 is 8 residues long. The CDR3 region has the DNA TGTGCCCTCCGTGGCTACACCTTC. Translating it yields CALRGYTF.

The chain has TRBV25-1 and TRBJ2-7; TRBD1 matches at 7 bases. There are 13 residues in the CDR3. The germline V gene encodes CDR1 MGHDK and CDR2 SYGVNS. V trimming: 6 bases; J trimming: 5 bases; junction bases outside the gene matches: 7. The CDR3 region is CASRTTGIHEQYF. DNA for the CDR3: TGTGCCAGCAGAACGACAGGGATACACGAGCAGTACTTC.

The rearrangement joins TRBV6-1 to TRBJ1-3, with 10 bases identical to TRBD1. After removal of 5 bases from V and 2 bases from J, the junction contained 3 bases not matched to a gene. The germline gives CDR1 MNHNS, CDR2 SASEGT. CDR3 length equals 15 residues. The DNA of the CDR3 is TGTGCCAGCAGTACCGGGACAGGGGCTGGAAACACCATATATTTT. Amino acid sequence: CASSTGTGAGNTIYF.

The chain is built from TRBV4-1 and TRBJ1-5; tentatively, D is TRBD1 (6 bases). V lost 3 bases and J lost 0, with 9 bases in between. The germline gives CDR1 MGHRA, CDR2 YSYEKL. The length of the CDR3 is 15 residues. CDR3 region: CASSHAGDSNQPQHF. The CDR3, as DNA: TGCGCCAGCAGCCACGCAGGGGATAGCAATCAGCCCCAGCATTTT.

J is TRBJ1-2 and V is TRBV28; no clear D. In germline, CDR1 is MDHEN, CDR2 SYDVKM. The CDR3 length is 15 residues. Trimming removed 7 bases at V and 4 bases at J, with 19 bases between. The CDR3 loop reads CASTPPTGGAYGYTF. DNA for the CDR3: TGTGCCAGCACCCCCCCGACCGGCGGCGCCTATGGCTACACCTTC.

About this clone: Other nucleotide sequences in the sample specify the same CDR3. This rearrangement joins TRBV6-1 to TRBJ1-2; D gene uncertain. The germline V gene encodes CDR1 MNHNS and CDR2 SASEGT. V was trimmed by 0 bases and J by 3 bases, leaving 8 bases between them. The CDR3 length is 14 residues. CDR3: CASSEAYRDYGYTF. DNA for the CDR3: TGTGCCAGCAGTGAAGCATACCGAGACTATGGCTACACCTTC.

The chain links TRBV11-3 to TRBJ2-1; maybe TRBD2 (6 bases). The CDR3 sequence is 16 residues long. Trimming took 5 bases from V and 9 from J, leaving 23 bases between them. The germline V gene encodes CDR1 SGHNT and CDR2 YENEEA. The CDR3 coding sequence is TGTGCCAGCAGCCCCAGTGGAGGGCTAGCGTTAGGTGAGCAGTTCTTC. Its protein is CASSPSGGLALGEQFF.

The chain combines TRBV9 with TRBJ2-4, with D perhaps matching TRBD2 (6 bases). The length of the CDR3 is 13 residues. Deletions cut 2 bases from V and 4 bases from J, with 7 bases between. CDR1 is SGDLS, CDR2 YYNGEE, per germline. CDR3 sequence: CASSVGGKNIQYF. In DNA, the CDR3 is TGTGCCAGCAGCGTTGGAGGGAAAAACATTCAGTACTTC. The full variable domain, in which reference TRBV9 and TRBJ2-4 provide the parts outside the CDR3, is DSGVTQTPKHLITATGQRVTLRCSPRSGDLSVYWYQQSLDQGLQFLIQYYNGEERAKGNILERFSAQQFPDLHSELNLSSLELGDSALYFCASSVGGKNIQYFGAGTRLSVL.

This rearrangement joins TRBV7-8 to TRBJ2-5; maybe TRBD2 (5 bases). Trimming took off 2 bases at V and 7 bases at J, with 14 bases between the two ends. CDR3 size: 14 residues. Germline loops: CDR1 SGHVS, CDR2 FQNEAQ. CDR3 protein: CASSLRGSRGTQYF. The CDR3 DNA is TGTGCCAGCAGCTTAAGAGGGAGTCGAGGGACCCAGTACTTC.

The chain combines TRBV27 with TRBJ2-1; the match to TRBD2 covers 14 bases. The CDR3 is made up of 17 amino acids. Unmatched junction bases numbered 10, after V lost 6 bases and J lost 6 bases. Germline CDR1 and CDR2: MNHEY and SMNVEV (reference sequence). CDR3 DNA: TGTGCCAGCAGACTCCGACTAGCGGGAGGGACGGGCAATGAGCAGTTCTTC. Its protein is CASRLRLAGGTGNEQFF.

The rearrangement joins TRBV27 to TRBJ1-2; TRBD1 matches at 7 bases. Trimming took 4 bases from V and 7 from J; bases not matched to a gene: 6. The CDR3 sequence is 13 residues long. The germline V gene encodes CDR1 MNHEY and CDR2 SMNVEV (reference sequence). The CDR3 protein is CASSSPHRGGYTF. CDR3 coding DNA: TGTGCCAGCAGTTCGCCCCACAGGGGTGGCTACACCTTC.

The chain couples TRBV25-1 to TRBJ2-2; TRBD1 might be the D (5 bases). CDR3 length: 13 residues. V dropped 5 bases and J dropped 7 bases, with 11 bases sitting between them. CDR1 is MGHDK, CDR2 SYGVNS, per germline. CDR3 protein: CASSPQGHGELFF. CDR3 coding DNA: TGTGCCAGCAGTCCCCAGGGCCACGGGGAGCTGTTTTTT.

J is TRBJ1-1 and V is TRBV30, with a tentative D call TRBD1 (6 bases). V dropped 3 bases and J dropped 5 bases, with 16 bases sitting between them. There are 14 residues in the CDR3. Germline values: CDR1 GTSNPN, CDR2 SVGIG (reference sequence). The chain's CDR3 is CAWRLPGQKTEAFF. CDR3 bases: TGTGCCTGGAGACTACCGGGACAAAAGACTGAAGCTTTCTTT.

V usage is TRBV27 and J usage is TRBJ1-3; the match to TRBD1 covers 9 bases. CDR1 MNHEY and CDR2 SMNVEV come from the germline V gene (reference sequence). V was pared by 2 bases and J by 4 bases, with 3 bases of the junction left unmatched. CDR3 length equals 15 residues. The CDR3 is CASSLRTGVGNTIYF. The CDR3 nucleotides are TGTGCCAGCAGTTTACGGACAGGGGTCGGAAACACCATATATTTT.

V is TRBV4-1 and J is TRBJ1-4; D call uncertain. Germline CDR1 MGHRA, CDR2 YSYEKL. The CDR3 is 13 residues long. The V and J ends lost 3 bases and 5 bases respectively, with 7 bases between them. DNA of the CDR3: TGCGCCAGCAGCCAGAGCGGGAATGAAAAACTGTTTTTT. It is translated as CASSQSGNEKLFF.

In this sample, this clone turned up once. The rearrangement links TRBV19 to TRBJ1-5; 7 bases are shared with TRBD1. CDR1 and CDR2 from the germline V gene are LNHDA and SQIVND (reference sequence). The CDR3 sequence is 14 residues long. V was pared by 5 bases and J by 4 bases, with 5 bases of the junction left unmatched. The CDR3 spells CASSQDRLNQPQHF. The CDR3 region has the DNA TGTGCCAGTAGTCAGGACAGGTTAAATCAGCCCCAGCATTTT.

The CDR3 loop reads CASSKLDRGRDEKLFF. DNA of the CDR3: TGCGCCAGCAGCAAACTCGACAGGGGGCGGGATGAAAAACTGTTTTTT. The chain combines TRBV5-1 with TRBJ1-4; TRBD1 agrees at 10 bases. Germline V gene sequence: CDR1 SGHRS, CDR2 YFSETQ. CDR3 size: 16 residues. V was pared by 4 bases and J by 6 bases, with 9 bases of the junction left unmatched.

This clone was observed once. CDR3 region: CASSLQRQLATNEKLFF. CDR3 in DNA: TGTGCCAGCAGCTTACAGAGACAGCTAGCAACTAATGAAAAACTGTTTTTT. The rearrangement uses TRBV7-9 and TRBJ1-4; a weak D match, TRBD1 (5 bases). The length of the CDR3 is 17 residues. Per the germline V gene, CDR1 is SEHNR and CDR2 is FQNEAQ (reference sequence). V lost 2 bases and J lost 0, with 13 bases in between.

The chain has TRBV7-9 and TRBJ1-4, with 7 bases matching TRBD1. CDR1 and CDR2 from the germline V gene are SEHNR and FQNEAQ (reference sequence). Trimming took 1 base from V and 8 from J; bases not matched to a gene: 7. This CDR3 is built from 15 residues. CDR3 sequence reads: CASSLGQGEREKLFF. The DNA of the CDR3 is TGTGCCAGCAGCTTAGGGCAGGGGGAACGAGAAAAACTGTTTTTT.